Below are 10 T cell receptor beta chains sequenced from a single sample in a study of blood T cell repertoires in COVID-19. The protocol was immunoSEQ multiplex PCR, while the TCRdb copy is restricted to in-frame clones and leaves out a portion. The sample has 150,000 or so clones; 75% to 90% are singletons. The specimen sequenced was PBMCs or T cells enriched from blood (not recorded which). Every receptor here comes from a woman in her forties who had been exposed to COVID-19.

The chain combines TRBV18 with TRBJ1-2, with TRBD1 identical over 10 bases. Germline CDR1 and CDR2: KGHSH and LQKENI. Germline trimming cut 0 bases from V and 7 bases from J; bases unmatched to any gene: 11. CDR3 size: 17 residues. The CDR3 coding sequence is TGTGCCAGCTCACCACCGAGGAGATGGGACAGGGGATCTGGCTACACCTTC. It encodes CASSPPRRWDRGSGYTF.

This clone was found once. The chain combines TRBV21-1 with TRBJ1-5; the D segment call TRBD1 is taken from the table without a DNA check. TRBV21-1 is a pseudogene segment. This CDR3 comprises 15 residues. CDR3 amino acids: CASSTRDRGHQPQHF. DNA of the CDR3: TGTGCCAGCAGCACCCGGGACAGGGGGCATCAGCCCCAGCATTTT.

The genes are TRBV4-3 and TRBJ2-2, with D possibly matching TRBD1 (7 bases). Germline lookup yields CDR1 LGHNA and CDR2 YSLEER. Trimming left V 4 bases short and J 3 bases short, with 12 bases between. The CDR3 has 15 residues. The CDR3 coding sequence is TGCGCCAGCAGCCTCGACAGGGACTACACCGGGGAGCTGTTTTTT. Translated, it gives CASSLDRDYTGELFF.

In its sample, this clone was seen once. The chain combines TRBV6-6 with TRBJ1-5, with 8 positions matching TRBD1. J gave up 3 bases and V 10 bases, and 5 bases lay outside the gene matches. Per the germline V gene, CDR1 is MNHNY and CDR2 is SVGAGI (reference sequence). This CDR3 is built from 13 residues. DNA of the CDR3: TGTGCCAATCAACAGGGGGTCAATCAGCCCCAGCATTTT. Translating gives CANQQGVNQPQHF.

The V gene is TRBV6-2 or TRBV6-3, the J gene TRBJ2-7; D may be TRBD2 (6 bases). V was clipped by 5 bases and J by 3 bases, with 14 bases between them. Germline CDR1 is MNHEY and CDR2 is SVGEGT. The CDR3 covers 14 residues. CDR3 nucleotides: TGTGCCAGCAGTCCGGGGGACTCCATCTACGAGCAGTACTTC. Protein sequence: CASSPGDSIYEQYF.

CDR3 in amino acids: CASSLGVPGPEQYF. The CDR3 DNA follows: TGTGCCAGCAGCTTAGGGGTTCCGGGTCCCGAGCAGTACTTC. The chain has TRBV7-9 and TRBJ2-7; D gene uncertain. V lost 1 base to trimming and J lost 6 bases, with 13 bases between them. The CDR3 length is 14 residues. Germline V CDR1 and CDR2: SEHNR, FQNEAQ (reference sequence). Combining the CDR3 with reference TRBV7-9 and TRBJ2-7 gives the whole variable domain DTGVSQNPRHKITKRGQNVTFRCDPISEHNRLYWYRQTLGQGPEFLTYFQNEAQLEKSRLLSDRFSAERPKGSFSTLEIQRTEQGDSAMYLCASSLGVPGPEQYFGPGTRLTVT.

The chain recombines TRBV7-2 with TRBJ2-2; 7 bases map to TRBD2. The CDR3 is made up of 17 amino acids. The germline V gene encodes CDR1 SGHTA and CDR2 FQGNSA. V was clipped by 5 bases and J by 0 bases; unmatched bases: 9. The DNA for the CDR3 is TGTGCCAGCAGCCCAAGGGGAAGCGGGACGAACACCGGGGAGCTGTTTTTT. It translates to CASSPRGSGTNTGELFF.

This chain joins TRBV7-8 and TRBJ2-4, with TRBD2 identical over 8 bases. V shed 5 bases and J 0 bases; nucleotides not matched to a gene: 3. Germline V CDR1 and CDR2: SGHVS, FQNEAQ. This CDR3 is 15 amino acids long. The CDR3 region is CASSRAGVAKNIQYF. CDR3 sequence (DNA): TGTGCCAGCAGCCGAGCGGGAGTAGCCAAAAACATTCAGTACTTC.

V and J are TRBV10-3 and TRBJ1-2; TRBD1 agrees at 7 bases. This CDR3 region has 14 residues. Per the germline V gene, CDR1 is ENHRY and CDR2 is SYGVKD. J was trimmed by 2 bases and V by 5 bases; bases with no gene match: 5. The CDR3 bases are TGTGCCATCAGTCGGCCGGACAGGAACTATGGCTACACCTTC. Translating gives CAISRPDRNYGYTF.

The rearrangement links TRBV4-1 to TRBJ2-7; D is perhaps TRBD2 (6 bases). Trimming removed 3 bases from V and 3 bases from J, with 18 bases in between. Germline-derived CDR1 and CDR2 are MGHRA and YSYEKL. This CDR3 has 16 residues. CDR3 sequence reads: CASSHPIRGWGYEQYF. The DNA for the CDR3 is TGCGCCAGCAGCCACCCCATCCGGGGGTGGGGCTACGAGCAGTACTTC.